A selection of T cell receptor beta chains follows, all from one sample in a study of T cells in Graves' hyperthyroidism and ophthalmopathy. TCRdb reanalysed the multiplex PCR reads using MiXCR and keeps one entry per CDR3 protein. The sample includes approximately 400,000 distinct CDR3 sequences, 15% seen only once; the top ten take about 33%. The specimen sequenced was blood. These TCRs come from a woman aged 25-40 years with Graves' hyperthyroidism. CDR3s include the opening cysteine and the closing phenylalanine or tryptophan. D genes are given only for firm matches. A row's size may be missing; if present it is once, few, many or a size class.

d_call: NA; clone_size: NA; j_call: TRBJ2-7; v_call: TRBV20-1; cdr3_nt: TGCAGTACCCTCGGGGACTCCTACGAGCAGTACTTC; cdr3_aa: CSTLGDSYEQYF
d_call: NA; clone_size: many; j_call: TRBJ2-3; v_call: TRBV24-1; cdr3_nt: TGTGCCACCAGTGATCCGGGCGTGTCTACGCAGTATTTT; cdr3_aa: CATSDPGVSTQYF
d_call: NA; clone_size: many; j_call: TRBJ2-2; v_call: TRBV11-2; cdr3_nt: TGTGCCAGCAGCCTAGGACCATGGAACACCGGGGAGCTGTTTTTT; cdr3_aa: CASSLGPWNTGELFF
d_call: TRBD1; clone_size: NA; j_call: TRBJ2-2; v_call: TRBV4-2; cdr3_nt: TGTGCCAGCAGCCATCCCGGGACAGGTACCGGGGAGCTGTTTTTT; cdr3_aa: CASSHPGTGTGELFF
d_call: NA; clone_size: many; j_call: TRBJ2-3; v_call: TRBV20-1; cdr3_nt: TGCAGTGCTGGACTATCCCGCACAGATACGCAGTATTTT; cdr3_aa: CSAGLSRTDTQYF
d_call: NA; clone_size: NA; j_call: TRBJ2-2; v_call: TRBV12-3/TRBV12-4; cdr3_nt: TGTGCCAGCAGTTTATGCAGAGATGGGGAGCTGTTTTTT; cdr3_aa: CASSLCRDGELFF
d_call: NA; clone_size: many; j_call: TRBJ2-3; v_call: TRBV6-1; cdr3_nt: TGTGCCAGCAGTGTCAGAGGGGGAGACACAGATACGCAGTATTTT; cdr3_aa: CASSVRGGDTDTQYF
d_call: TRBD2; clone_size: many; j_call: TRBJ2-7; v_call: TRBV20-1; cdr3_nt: TGCAGTGCTAGAGATACTAGCGGGGGCCGCTCCTACGAGCAGTACTTC; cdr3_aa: CSARDTSGGRSYEQYF
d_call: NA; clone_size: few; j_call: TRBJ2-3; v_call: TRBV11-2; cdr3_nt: TGTGCCAGCAGCCAGGGGCAGTACACAGATACGCAGTATTTT; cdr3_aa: CASSQGQYTDTQYF
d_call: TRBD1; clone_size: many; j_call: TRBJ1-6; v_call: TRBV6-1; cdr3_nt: TGTGCCAGCCACCGGGACAGGGATTCACCCCTCCACTTT; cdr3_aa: CASHRDRDSPLHF
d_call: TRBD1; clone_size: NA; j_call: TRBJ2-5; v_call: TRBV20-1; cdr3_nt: TGCAGTGCTAGTATCGGTACAGGGGGTCAAGAGACCCAGTACTTC; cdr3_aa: CSASIGTGGQETQYF
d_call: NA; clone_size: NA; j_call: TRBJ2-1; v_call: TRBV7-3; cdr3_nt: TGTGCCAGCAGCGGCGGGACAGCTTGCTACAATGAGCAGTTCTTC; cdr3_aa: CASSGGTACYNEQFF
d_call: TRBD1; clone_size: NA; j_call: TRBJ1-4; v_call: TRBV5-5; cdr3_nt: TGTGCCAGCAGCCGGACAGGGAAGAATGAAAAACTGTTTTTT; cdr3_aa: CASSRTGKNEKLFF
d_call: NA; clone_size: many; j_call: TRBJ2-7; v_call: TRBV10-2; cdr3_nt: TGCGCCAGCAGTGCAGGGATTTTAGTCGAGCAGTACTTC; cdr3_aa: CASSAGILVEQYF
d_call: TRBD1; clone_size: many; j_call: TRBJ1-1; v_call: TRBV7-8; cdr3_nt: TGTGCCAGCAGCTTAGAACGTGGACAGGTCACTGAAGCTTTCTTT; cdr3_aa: CASSLERGQVTEAFF
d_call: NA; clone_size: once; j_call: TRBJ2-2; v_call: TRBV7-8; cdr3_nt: TGTGCCAGCAGCACTTGGACAGAGAACACCGGGGAGCTGTTTTTT; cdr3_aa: CASSTWTENTGELFF
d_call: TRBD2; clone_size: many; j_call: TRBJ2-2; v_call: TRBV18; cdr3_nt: TGTGCCAGCTCGACCGGGACTAGCGGGGACACCGGGGAGCTGTTTTTT; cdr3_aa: CASSTGTSGDTGELFF
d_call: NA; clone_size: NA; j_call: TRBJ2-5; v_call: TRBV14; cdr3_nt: TGTGCCAGCAGCCAAGGCAGTATGCAGACCCAGTACTTC; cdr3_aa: CASSQGSMQTQYF
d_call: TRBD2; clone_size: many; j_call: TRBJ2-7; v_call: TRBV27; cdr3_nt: TGTGCCAGCGGAACGGGGGAGGGCTACGAGCAGTACTTC; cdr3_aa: CASGTGEGYEQYF
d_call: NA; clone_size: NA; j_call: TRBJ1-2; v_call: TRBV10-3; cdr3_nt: TGTGCCATCAGTGAGTCGGGAGGGGCCGGCTACACCTTC; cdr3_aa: CAISESGGAGYTF
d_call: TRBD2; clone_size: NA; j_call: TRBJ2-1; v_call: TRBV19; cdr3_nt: TGTGCCAGTAGTGCTCCCCTACTAGCGGGAACAAACAATGAGCAGTTCTTC; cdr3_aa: CASSAPLLAGTNNEQFF
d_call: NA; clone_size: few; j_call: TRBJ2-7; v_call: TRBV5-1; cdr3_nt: TGCGCCAGCAGCTTTTCCGGCATTCTTCCCCCCTACGAGCAGTACTTC; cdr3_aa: CASSFSGILPPYEQYF
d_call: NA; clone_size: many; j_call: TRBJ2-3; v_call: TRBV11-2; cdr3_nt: TGTGCCAGCAGCTTAGCGGATGCGGATACGCAGTATTTT; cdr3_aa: CASSLADADTQYF
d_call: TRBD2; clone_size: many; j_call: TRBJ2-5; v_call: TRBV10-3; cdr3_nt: TGTGCCATCAGTGATCCCGGGACTAGCGGCCAAGAGACCCAGTACTTC; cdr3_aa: CAISDPGTSGQETQYF
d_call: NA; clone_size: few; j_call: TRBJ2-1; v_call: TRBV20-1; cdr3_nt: TGCAGTGCCCGTGCTTGGCGGGAAATCGATGAGCAGTTCTTC; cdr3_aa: CSARAWREIDEQFF
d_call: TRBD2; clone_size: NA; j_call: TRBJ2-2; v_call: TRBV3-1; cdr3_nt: TGTGCCAGCACACTAGCGGGAGGTCGTATGTTTACCGGGGAGCTGTTTTTT; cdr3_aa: CASTLAGGRMFTGELFF
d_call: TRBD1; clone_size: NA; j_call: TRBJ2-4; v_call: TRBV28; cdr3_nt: TGTGCCAGCAGTCCCGAGTCAGGGGGAAACATTCAGTACTTC; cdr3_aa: CASSPESGGNIQYF
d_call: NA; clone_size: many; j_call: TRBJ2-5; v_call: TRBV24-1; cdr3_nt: TGTGCCACCAGTGATGGCGGGCGCCCTCAAGAGACCCAGTACTTC; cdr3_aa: CATSDGGRPQETQYF
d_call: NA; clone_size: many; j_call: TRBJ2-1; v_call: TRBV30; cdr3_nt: TGTGCCTGGAGTGGCCTCGGGGGACGGGGTGAGCAGTTCTTC; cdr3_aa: CAWSGLGGRGEQFF
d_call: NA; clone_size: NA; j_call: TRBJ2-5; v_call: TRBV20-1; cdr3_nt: TGCAGTGCCCCCACGGTACACCAAGAGACCCAGTACTTC; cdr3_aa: CSAPTVHQETQYF
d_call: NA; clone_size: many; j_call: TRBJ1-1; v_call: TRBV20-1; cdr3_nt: TGCAGTGCTAGCCCGTCGACAGGGAACACTGAAGCTTTCTTT; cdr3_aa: CSASPSTGNTEAFF
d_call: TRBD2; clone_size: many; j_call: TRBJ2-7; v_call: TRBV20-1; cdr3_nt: TGCAGTGCTAATAGCGGGAGTCGTATGGACGAGCAGTACTTC; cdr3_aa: CSANSGSRMDEQYF
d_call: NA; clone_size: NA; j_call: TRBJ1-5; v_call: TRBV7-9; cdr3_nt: TGTGCCAGCAGCTTAGTGGGGGCGGCCAATCAGCCCCAGCATTTT; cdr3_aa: CASSLVGAANQPQHF
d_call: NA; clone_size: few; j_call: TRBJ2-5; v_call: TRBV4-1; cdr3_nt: TGCGCCAGCAGCCAAGATCTTAGGGAGACCCAGTACTTC; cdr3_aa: CASSQDLRETQYF
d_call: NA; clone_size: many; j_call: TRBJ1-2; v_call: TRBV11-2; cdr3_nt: TGTGCCAGCAGCTCAGGACGGGATGGCTACACCTTC; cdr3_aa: CASSSGRDGYTF
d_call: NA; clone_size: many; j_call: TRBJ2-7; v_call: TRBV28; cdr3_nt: TGTGCCAGCACTGCTGGGTTTACCTACGAGCAGTACTTC; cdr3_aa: CASTAGFTYEQYF
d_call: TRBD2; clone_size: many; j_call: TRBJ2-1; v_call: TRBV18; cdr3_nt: TGTGCCAGCTCACCACCAGCTAGCGGCTACAATGAGCAGTTCTTC; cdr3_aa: CASSPPASGYNEQFF
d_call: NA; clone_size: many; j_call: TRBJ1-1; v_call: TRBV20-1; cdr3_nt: TGCAGTGCTAGGTTGTGGAACACTGAAGCTTTCTTT; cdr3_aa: CSARLWNTEAFF
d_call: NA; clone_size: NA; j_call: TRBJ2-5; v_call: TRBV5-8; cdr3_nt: TGTGCCAGCAGCCAAAGACTAGGTCAAGAGACCCAGTACTTC; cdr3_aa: CASSQRLGQETQYF
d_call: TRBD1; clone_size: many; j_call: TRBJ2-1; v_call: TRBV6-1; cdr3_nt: TGTGCCAGCAGTGAGACAGGGGTCAATGAGCAGTTCTTC; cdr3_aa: CASSETGVNEQFF
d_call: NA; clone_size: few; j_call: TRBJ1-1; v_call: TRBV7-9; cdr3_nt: TGTGCCAGCAGCTTGGAGGGTTTCACTGAAGCTTTCTTT; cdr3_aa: CASSLEGFTEAFF
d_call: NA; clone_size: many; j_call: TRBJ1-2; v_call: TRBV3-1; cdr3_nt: TGTGCCAGCAGCCAAGATGGGGGTACTGGCTACACCTTC; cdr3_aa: CASSQDGGTGYTF
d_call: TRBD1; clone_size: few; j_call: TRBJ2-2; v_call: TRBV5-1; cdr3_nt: TGCGCCAGCAGCTTTAATACGGGACAGGGAAACACCGGGGAGCTGTTTTTT; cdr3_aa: CASSFNTGQGNTGELFF
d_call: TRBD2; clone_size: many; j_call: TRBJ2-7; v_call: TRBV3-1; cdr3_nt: TGTGCCAGCAGCCAAGAAGTTGGCGGGAGCTACGAGCAGTACTTC; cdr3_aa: CASSQEVGGSYEQYF
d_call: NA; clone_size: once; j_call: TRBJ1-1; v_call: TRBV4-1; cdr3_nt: TGCGCCAGCAGCTCAACAGGGTCGTGGGGGAACACTGAAGCTTTCTTT; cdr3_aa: CASSSTGSWGNTEAFF
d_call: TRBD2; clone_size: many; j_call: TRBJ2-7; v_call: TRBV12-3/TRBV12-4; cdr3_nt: TGTGCCAGCAGTATTGGTAGCGGGAGGGAGCAGTACTTC; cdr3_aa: CASSIGSGREQYF
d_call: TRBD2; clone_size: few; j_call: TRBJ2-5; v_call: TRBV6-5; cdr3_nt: TGTGCCAGCAGTTGGACTAGCTGGATAGAGACCCAGTACTTC; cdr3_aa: CASSWTSWIETQYF
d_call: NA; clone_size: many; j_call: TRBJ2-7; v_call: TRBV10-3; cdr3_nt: TGTGCCATCAGTGTGGCTGGGCAGGGGCACTACGAGCAGTACTTC; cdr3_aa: CAISVAGQGHYEQYF
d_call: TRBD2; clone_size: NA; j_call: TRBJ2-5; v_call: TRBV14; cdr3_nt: TGTGCCAGCAGCCAAGAAAGGGGACTAGCGGGACTAGAGACCCAGTACTTC; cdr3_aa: CASSQERGLAGLETQYF
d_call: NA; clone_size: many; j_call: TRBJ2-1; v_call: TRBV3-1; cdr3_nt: TGTGCCAGCAGCCAACCAGTCTCGAATGAGCAGTTCTTC; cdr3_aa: CASSQPVSNEQFF
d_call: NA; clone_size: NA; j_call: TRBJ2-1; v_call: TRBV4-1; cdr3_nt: TGCGCCAGCAGCCAAGCCACACCGTTCGGGGAATGGCAGTTCTTC; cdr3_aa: CASSQATPFGEWQFF
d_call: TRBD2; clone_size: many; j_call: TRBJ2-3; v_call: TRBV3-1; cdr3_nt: TGTGCCAGCAGCCAGACCTCTAGCGGGAGTTCTACGCAGTATTTT; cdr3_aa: CASSQTSSGSSTQYF
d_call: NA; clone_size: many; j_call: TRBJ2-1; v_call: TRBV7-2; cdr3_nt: TGTGCCAGCAGCTTAGGCCAAATGGCCCTTAACTACAATGAGCAGTTCTTC; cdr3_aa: CASSLGQMALNYNEQFF
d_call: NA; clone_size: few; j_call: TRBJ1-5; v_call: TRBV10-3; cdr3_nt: TGTGCCATCAGGGCGGACAGCAAGGCCCAGCCCCAGCATTTT; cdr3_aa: CAIRADSKAQPQHF
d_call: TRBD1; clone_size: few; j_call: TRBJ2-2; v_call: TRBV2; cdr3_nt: TGTGCCAGCAGCGGGACAGGGAGAACCGGGGAGCTGTTCTTT; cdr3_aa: CASSGTGRTGELFF